The 32 T cell receptor beta chains in this list originate from one sample, sequenced in a study of T cells after yellow fever vaccination (dated by TCRdb to about 2019). Libraries were prepared through 5' RACE. The sample was run on an Illumina NovaSeq 6000. TCRdb cleaned the public reads at Q25 with fastp, built clones with MiXCR and kept in-frame beta chains. Every distinct CDR3 protein forms one entry, paired with its most common genes and DNA. Counted in this sample were 350,000 to 550,000 distinct CDR3 sequences; around 19% of them appeared once. Of the sample, around 17% falls within the top ten clones. The label giving this sample's treatment or condition can be read as: live attenuated yellow fever vaccine strain. Source: PBMCs, taken before the yellow fever booster vaccination. All receptors derive from a man aged 18 to 30 who received the YFV17D yellow fever vaccine.

The chain joins TRBV15 to TRBJ1-1, with unresolved D. Germline V gene sequence: CDR1 LNHNV, CDR2 YYDKDF (reference sequence). The CDR3 is 14 residues long. V dropped 3 bases and J dropped 6 bases, with 14 bases sitting between them. CDR3 coding DNA: TGTGCCACCAGCAGGGGAGACCTGGTGTCTGAAGCTTTCTTT. Encoded protein: CATSRGDLVSEAFF.

The chain carries TRBV20-1 and TRBJ2-1; TRBD2 might be the D (6 bases). CDR1 and CDR2 (germline): DFQATT, SNEGSKA (reference sequence). V was clipped by 6 bases and J by 5 bases, with 14 bases between them. The CDR3 loop spans 13 amino acids. Here the CDR3 DNA reads TGCAGTGCCTACGGGACTGGGCACAATGAGCAGTTCTTC. Translating it yields CSAYGTGHNEQFF.

The chain combines TRBV7-3 with TRBJ2-4; tentative D call: TRBD2 (7 bases). Germline V CDR1 and CDR2: SGHTA, FQGTGA. The CDR3 runs 15 residues. Trimming removed 3 bases at V and 2 bases at J, with 11 bases between. In DNA form, the CDR3 reads TGTGCCAGCAGCTTGGAGGGGGGGACCAAAAACATTCAGTACTTC. Translated, it gives CASSLEGGTKNIQYF.

The rearrangement joins TRBV10-2 to TRBJ1-1, with a weak D call TRBD1 (5 bases). V lost 3 bases, J lost 4 bases, and 9 bases lay in between. From germline, CDR1 is WSHSY and CDR2 SAAADI. The CDR3 is made up of 13 amino acids. This chain's CDR3 is CASSEWDGTEAFF. CDR3 nucleotides: TGCGCCAGCAGTGAATGGGACGGCACTGAAGCTTTCTTT.

This clonotype was found a few times. This chain joins TRBV7-9 and TRBJ1-2; no clear D gene. The V and J ends lost 5 bases and 3 bases respectively, with 13 bases between them. This CDR3 spans 14 amino acids. Germline lookup yields CDR1 SEHNR and CDR2 FQNEAQ (reference sequence). Here the CDR3 reads CASSPPTGHYGYTF. The CDR3 nucleotides are TGTGCCAGCAGCCCGCCAACGGGCCACTATGGCTACACCTTC.

This clonotype was found a few times. The chain joins TRBV20-1 to TRBJ2-3; the match to TRBD2 covers 13 bases. J was trimmed by 7 bases and V by 0 bases; bases with no gene match: 1. Germline values: CDR1 DFQATT, CDR2 SNEGSKA (reference sequence). The CDR3 has 14 residues. The CDR3 reads CSARELAGGYTQYF. Here the CDR3 DNA reads TGCAGTGCTAGAGAACTAGCGGGGGGGTATACGCAGTATTTT.

This clonotype was detected only a few times. The genes are TRBV10-2 and TRBJ2-7; no clear D gene. Trimming took 3 bases from V and 5 from J, leaving 8 bases between them. Germline CDR1 reads WSHSY; CDR2 reads SAAADI. The CDR3 loop spans 12 amino acids. The CDR3 reads CASSEGGHEQYF. As DNA, the CDR3 is TGCGCCAGCAGTGAAGGTGGTCACGAGCAGTACTTC.

The sample holds a few counts of this clonotype. The V gene is TRBV27, the J gene TRBJ2-6; D possibly corresponds to TRBD2 (6 bases). The length of the CDR3 is 16 residues. Trimming left V 6 bases short and J 2 bases short, with 14 bases between. The V gene's germline CDR1 is MNHEY and CDR2 SMNVEV (reference sequence). CDR3 bases: TGTGCCAGCAGCCTAGAAGGAGGGGCTGGGGCCAACGTCCTGACTTTC. Encoded protein: CASSLEGGAGANVLTF.

The chain couples TRBV20-1 to TRBJ2-5; 9 bases align to TRBD1. The germline gives CDR1 DFQATT, CDR2 SNEGSKA (reference sequence). The CDR3 loop spans 13 amino acids. Trimming at V came to 2 bases and at J to 6 bases, leaving 4 bases not matched to a gene. In DNA form, the CDR3 reads TGCAGTGCTAGACAACAGGGGGCGCAGACCCAGTACTTC. Encoded protein: CSARQQGAQTQYF.

The CDR3 nucleotides read TGTGCCAGCAGCTCATGGCGGAGTTCCTCCTACAATGAGCAGTTCTTC. As protein: CASSSWRSSSYNEQFF. The V call is TRBV11-2, the J call TRBJ2-1; no firm D call. V lost 4 bases to trimming and J lost 0 bases, with 13 bases between them. Germline V lookup: CDR1 SGHAT, CDR2 FQNNGV. This CDR3 comprises 16 residues.

This clonotype was seen more than once but under ten times. The chain recombines TRBV7-9 with TRBJ2-1; 9 nucleotides align to TRBD2. Trimming cost V 4 bases and J 7 bases; bases outside gene matches: 14. The CDR3 loop spans 17 amino acids. The germline CDR1 and CDR2 sequences are SEHNR and FQNEAQ (reference sequence). CDR3 loop: CASSSPWGGGARNEQFF. The CDR3 bases are TGTGCCAGCAGCTCCCCGTGGGGCGGGGGGGCTAGGAATGAGCAGTTCTTC. Using reference TRBV7-9 and TRBJ2-1 for the parts outside the CDR3, the full variable domain is DTGVSQNPRHKITKRGQNVTFRCDPISEHNRLYWYRQTLGQGPEFLTYFQNEAQLEKSRLLSDRFSAERPKGSFSTLEIQRTEQGDSAMYLCASSSPWGGGARNEQFFGPGTRLTVL.

The V call is TRBV20-1, the J call TRBJ1-1; no clear D gene. Germline CDR1 and CDR2: DFQATT and SNEGSKA (reference sequence). The CDR3 has 15 residues. V dropped 5 bases and J dropped 0 bases, with 16 bases sitting between them. Here the CDR3 reads CSALQPGYMNTEAFF. In DNA, the CDR3 is TGCAGTGCTTTACAACCCGGATACATGAACACTGAAGCTTTCTTT.

The chain joins TRBV27 to TRBJ2-5; 8 nucleotides agree with TRBD2. This CDR3 is 15 amino acids long. Losses at the gene ends were 0 bases for V and 6 bases for J; bases not matched to a gene: 6. Germline V lookup: CDR1 MNHEY, CDR2 SMNVEV (reference sequence). This chain's CDR3 is CASSLSAGEGKTQYF. CDR3 nucleotides: TGTGCCAGCAGTTTATCAGCGGGGGAGGGTAAGACCCAGTACTTC.

DNA for the CDR3: TGTGCCACCAGTGATTCAGGCAGTACCTCAACTAATGAAAAACTGTTTTTT. Translated, it gives CATSDSGSTSTNEKLFF. This sequence joins TRBV24-1 and TRBJ1-4; D gene uncertain. Trimming removed 2 bases at V and 0 bases at J, with 12 bases between. The V gene's germline CDR1 is KGHDR and CDR2 SFDVKD. The CDR3 totals 17 residues.

This clonotype was seen a handful of times. V and J are TRBV6-1 and TRBJ1-2, with D maybe TRBD1 (5 bases). The CDR3 has 15 amino acids. V lost 2 bases and J 2 bases, leaving 12 bases between the germline ends. The germline V gene has CDR1 MNHNS and CDR2 SASEGT. The CDR3 here is CASSEWGSSNYGYTF. Here the CDR3 DNA reads TGTGCCAGCAGTGAATGGGGCAGTTCGAACTATGGCTACACCTTC.

The rearrangement joins TRBV7-3 to TRBJ2-6, with a tentative D call TRBD1 (5 bases). This CDR3 contains 18 residues. Looked up from germline, CDR1 is SGHTA and CDR2 is FQGTGA. Trimming shortened V by 0 bases and J by 0 bases, and 12 bases separated the two germline ends. CDR3 coding DNA: TGTGCCAGCAGCTTAACGGGGCAGGCTCCCTCTGGGGCCAACGTCCTGACTTTC. This encodes CASSLTGQAPSGANVLTF.

This clonotype was detected only a few times. This sequence joins TRBV7-3 and TRBJ2-6, with D uncertain. V dropped 2 bases and J dropped 4 bases, with 6 bases sitting between them. Looked up from germline, CDR1 is SGHTA and CDR2 is FQGTGA. The CDR3 is 14 residues long. The CDR3 nucleotides read TGTGCCAGCAGCTTATCCCCCGGGGCCAACGTCCTGACTTTC. Protein product: CASSLSPGANVLTF.

This clonotype came up a few times. The gene calls are TRBV7-2 and TRBJ2-7, with D hard to call. The CDR3 consists of 14 residues. V shed 3 bases and J shed 4 bases, with 13 bases lying between them. Germline V gene data show CDR1 as SGHTA and CDR2 as FQGNSA. The DNA of the CDR3 is TGTGCCAGCAGCTTGGCAGGCACTTATTACGAGCAGTACGTC. It specifies CASSLAGTYYEQYV.

The J gene is TRBJ1-6, the V gene TRBV29-1; 8 nucleotides agree with TRBD1. With 4 bases clipped from V and 7 bases from J, the junction kept 3 bases outside the gene matches. There are 13 residues in the CDR3. CDR1 is SQVTM, CDR2 ANQGSEA, per germline. CDR3 region: CSVATGANSPLHF. In DNA, the CDR3 is TGCAGCGTTGCGACAGGGGCCAATTCACCCCTCCACTTT.

The chain has TRBV5-1 and TRBJ2-5; 7 bases line up with TRBD2. This CDR3 is built from 15 residues. The V and J ends lost 8 bases and 4 bases, in that order; junction bases with no gene match: 14. CDR1 and CDR2 from the germline V gene are SGHRS and YFSETQ. CDR3 loop: CASRTVGGNGETQYF. CDR3 in DNA: TGCGCCAGTAGGACTGTGGGAGGGAACGGAGAGACCCAGTACTTC.

The chain joins TRBV29-1 to TRBJ1-2, with 10 positions matching TRBD1. Unmatched junction bases numbered 11, after V lost 6 bases and J lost 10 bases. This CDR3 has 13 residues. From germline, CDR1 is SQVTM and CDR2 ANQGSEA. CDR3 sequence (DNA): TGCAGCGTAGCGACGACAGGGGGCATGGACTACACCTTC. Its translation is CSVATTGGMDYTF.

The chain is built from TRBV7-2 and TRBJ2-7, with 9 bases matching TRBD2. Trimming removed 5 bases from V and 2 bases from J; junction bases left unmatched: 7. This CDR3 has 15 amino acids. Germline V lookup: CDR1 SGHTA, CDR2 FQGNSA. The CDR3 spells CASSLIPSGAYEQYF. Written as DNA, the CDR3 is TGTGCCAGCAGCCTGATTCCTAGCGGGGCCTACGAGCAGTACTTC.

In this sample, this clonotype turned up a few times. The rearrangement uses TRBV20-1 and TRBJ2-7; TRBD1 matches 9 bases. The germline gives CDR1 DFQATT, CDR2 SNEGSKA (reference sequence). V was pared by 6 bases and J by 4 bases, with 10 bases of the junction left unmatched. This CDR3 has 14 residues. Here the CDR3 reads CSAEGTQGAYEQYV. CDR3 DNA sequence: TGCAGTGCAGAGGGGACACAGGGGGCGTACGAGCAGTACGTC.

V usage is TRBV12-3 or TRBV12-4 and J usage is TRBJ1-1, with TRBD1 as a possible D gene (6 bases). Trimming left V 3 bases short and J 6 bases short, with 11 bases between. The CDR3 is made up of 13 amino acids. CDR3 amino acids: CASSFFRGAEAFF. The CDR3 DNA reads as TGTGCCAGCAGTTTCTTCAGGGGCGCTGAAGCTTTCTTT.

Only a few counts were recorded for this clonotype. V usage is TRBV20-1 and J usage is TRBJ2-7; no clear D gene. Trimming took off 6 bases at V and 0 bases at J, with 15 bases between the two ends. The CDR3 is 14 residues long. Germline values: CDR1 DFQATT, CDR2 SNEGSKA (reference sequence). CDR3 sequence: CSATPRPASYEQYF. For the CDR3, the DNA is TGCAGTGCCACCCCTCGCCCGGCCTCCTACGAGCAGTACTTC.

The J gene is TRBJ2-3, the V gene TRBV18, with 11 bases that match TRBD2. Germline-derived CDR1 and CDR2 are KGHSH and LQKENI. The ends lost 3 bases at V and 2 bases at J; junction bases unmatched: 7. This CDR3 contains 17 residues. CDR3 sequence reads: CASSPSGGDPLTDTQYF. The CDR3 coding sequence is TGTGCCAGCTCACCTAGCGGGGGGGATCCTCTCACAGATACGCAGTATTTT.

In its sample, this clonotype was seen a few times. This sequence joins TRBV6-6 and TRBJ1-5; D might be TRBD1 (6 bases). V shed 8 bases and J shed 6 bases, with 17 bases lying between them. CDR1 is MNHNY, CDR2 SVGAGI, per germline (reference sequence). The length of the CDR3 is 14 residues. The CDR3 spells CASLDRLGSQPQHF. CDR3 DNA: TGTGCCAGCCTTGACAGGTTGGGGAGTCAGCCCCAGCATTTT.

This clonotype was counted only a few times. The chain has TRBV20-1 and TRBJ1-4; D is uncertain. The CDR3 totals 13 residues. The V gene's germline CDR1 is DFQATT and CDR2 SNEGSKA (reference sequence). The germline V and J ends were trimmed by 5 bases and 4 bases, with 11 bases remaining between them. CDR3 sequence reads: CSAGGVVNEKLFF. As DNA, the CDR3 is TGCAGTGCTGGTGGGGTGGTTAATGAAAAACTGTTTTTT.

V gene TRBV7-8 combines with J gene TRBJ1-2, with D perhaps matching TRBD1 (5 bases). The CDR3 has 17 residues. Per germline, CDR1 SGHVS and CDR2 FQNEAQ. Trimming removed 4 bases from V and 7 bases from J, with 25 bases in between. The CDR3: CASSSRPEGFPGRGYTF. The CDR3, as DNA: TGTGCCAGCAGCTCCCGACCGGAGGGGTTTCCAGGACGTGGCTACACCTTC. The variable domain in full, with the rest retrieved from reference TRBV7-8 and TRBJ1-2, is GAGVSQSPRYKVAKRGQDVALRCDPISGHVSLFWYQQALGQGPEFLTYFQNEAQLDKSGLPSDRFFAERPEGSVSTLKIQRTQQEDSAVYLCASSSRPEGFPGRGYTFGSGTRLTVV.

This clonotype was seen ten or more times. The V gene is TRBV5-6, the J gene TRBJ2-5, with 10 bases fitting TRBD1. This CDR3 spans 15 amino acids. V lost 4 bases, J lost 2 bases, and 5 bases stayed unmatched. Germline-derived CDR1 and CDR2 are SGHDT and YYEEEE. CDR3 sequence: CASSPDRGLQETQYF. The CDR3, as DNA: TGTGCCAGCAGCCCAGACAGGGGGCTACAAGAGACCCAGTACTTC.

This clonotype has a count of ten or more. This chain joins TRBV7-2 and TRBJ1-1; D is possibly TRBD1 (6 bases). The CDR3 extends over 14 amino acids. The V gene's germline CDR1 is SGHTA and CDR2 FQGNSA. V was pared by 6 bases and J by 4 bases, with 15 bases between. The CDR3 sequence: CASSFRGSGTEAFF. CDR3 nucleotides: TGTGCCAGCAGTTTCAGGGGTTCGGGCACTGAAGCTTTCTTT.

The chain employs TRBV28 and TRBJ2-3; 13 nucleotides line up with TRBD2. This CDR3 spans 15 amino acids. CDR1 and CDR2 (germline): MDHEN, SYDVKM. Trimming took 6 bases from V and 13 from J; bases not matched to a gene: 13. CDR3 region: CASRSTSGGGLIEYF. CDR3 DNA: TGTGCCAGCAGGTCCACTAGCGGGGGGGGTCTAATCGAGTATTTT.